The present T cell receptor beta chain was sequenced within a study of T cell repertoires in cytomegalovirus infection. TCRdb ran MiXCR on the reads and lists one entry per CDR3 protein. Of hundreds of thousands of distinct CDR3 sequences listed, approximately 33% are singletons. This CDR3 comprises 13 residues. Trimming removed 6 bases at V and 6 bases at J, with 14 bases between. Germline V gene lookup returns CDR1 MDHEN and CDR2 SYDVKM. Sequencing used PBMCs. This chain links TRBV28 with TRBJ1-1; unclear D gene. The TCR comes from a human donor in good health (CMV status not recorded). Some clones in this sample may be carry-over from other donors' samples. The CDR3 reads CASSFPGNAEAFF. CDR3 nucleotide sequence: TGTGCCAGCAGCTTTCCTGGTAACGCTGAAGCTTTCTTT.